The entry that follows covers one TCR beta chain sequence. Antigen unknown. By way of CD45RO/CCR7/CD25/CD127/CD95/CD27, the CD4+ regulatory, stem cell-like memory, central memory and naive cells were sorted. These data are taken from a study of beta chain features in type 1 diabetes. Of the isolated RNA, all was reverse transcribed, and so the sequenced material was expressed TCRB transcripts. Produced via immunoSEQ multiplex PCR; TCRdb's table is partial and in-frame only. The sample holds hundreds of thousands of clones, 15% to 18% seen once. The CDR3 sequence is 13 residues long. CDR1 is SGHRS, CDR2 YFSETQ, per germline. V shed 3 bases and J shed 4 bases, with 10 bases lying between them. Whole-study results and caveats: The naive, central memory and Treg TCRB repertoires showed an apparent similarity that was greater among patients than among healthy donors. An over-representation of cells with high TCR expression could result from cDNA sequencing. Moderate yet significant TCRB CDR3 shortening was seen in Type 1 diabetes patients in all four CD4+ subsets.

Input material: naive CD4+ T cells from blood. The chain joins TRBV5-1 to TRBJ1-2, with D perhaps TRBD1 (5 bases). The receptor was derived from a man younger than 30 in good health. The CDR3 DNA reads as TGCGCCAGCAGCTGGGGCGAGTCCTATGGCTACACCTTC. Protein sequence: CASSWGESYGYTF.